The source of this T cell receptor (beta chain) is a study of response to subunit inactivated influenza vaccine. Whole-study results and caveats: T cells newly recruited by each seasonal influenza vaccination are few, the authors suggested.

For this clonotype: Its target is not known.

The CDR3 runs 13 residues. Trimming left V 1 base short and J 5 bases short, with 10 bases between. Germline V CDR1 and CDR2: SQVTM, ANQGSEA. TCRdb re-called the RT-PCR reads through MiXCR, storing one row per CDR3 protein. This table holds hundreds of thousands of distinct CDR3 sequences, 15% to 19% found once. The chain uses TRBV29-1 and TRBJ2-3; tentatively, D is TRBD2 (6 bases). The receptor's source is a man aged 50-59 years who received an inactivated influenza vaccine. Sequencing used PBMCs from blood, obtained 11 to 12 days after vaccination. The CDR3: CSVEGGAGDTQYF. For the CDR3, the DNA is TGCAGCGTTGAAGGGGGAGCGGGAGATACGCAGTATTTT.